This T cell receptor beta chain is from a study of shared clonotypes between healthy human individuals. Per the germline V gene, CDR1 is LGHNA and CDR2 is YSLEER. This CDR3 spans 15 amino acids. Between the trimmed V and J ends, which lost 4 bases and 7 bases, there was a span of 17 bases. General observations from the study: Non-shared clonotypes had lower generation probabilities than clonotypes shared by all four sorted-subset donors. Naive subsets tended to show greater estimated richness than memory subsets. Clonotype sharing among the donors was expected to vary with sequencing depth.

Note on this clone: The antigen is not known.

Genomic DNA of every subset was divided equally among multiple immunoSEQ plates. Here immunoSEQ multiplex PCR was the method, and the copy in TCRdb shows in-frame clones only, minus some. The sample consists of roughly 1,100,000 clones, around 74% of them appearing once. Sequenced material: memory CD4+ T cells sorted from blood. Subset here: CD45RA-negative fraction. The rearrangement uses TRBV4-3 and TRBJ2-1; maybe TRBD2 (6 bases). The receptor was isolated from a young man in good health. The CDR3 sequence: CASSLLVSEGNEQFF. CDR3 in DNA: TGCGCCAGCAGCCTGCTCGTTTCGGAGGGGAATGAGCAGTTCTTC.